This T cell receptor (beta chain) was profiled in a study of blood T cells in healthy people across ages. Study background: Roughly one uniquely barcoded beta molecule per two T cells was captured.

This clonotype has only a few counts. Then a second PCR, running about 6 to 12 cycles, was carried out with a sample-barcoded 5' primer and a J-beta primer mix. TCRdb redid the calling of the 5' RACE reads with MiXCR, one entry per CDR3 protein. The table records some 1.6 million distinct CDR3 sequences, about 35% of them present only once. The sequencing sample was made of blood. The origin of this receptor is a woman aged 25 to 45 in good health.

The DNA for the CDR3 is TGCAGTGCTAGAGGGGGGACTAGCGGGAGAGATGAGCAGTTCTTC. Translating gives CSARGGTSGRDEQFF. This chain joins TRBV20-1 and TRBJ2-1; TRBD2 matches at 14 bases. CDR1 and CDR2 (germline): DFQATT, SNEGSKA (reference sequence). V lost 1 base to trimming and J lost 8 bases; unmatched junction nucleotides: 4. There are 15 residues in the CDR3.